The 25 T cell receptor beta chains below come from one sample, sequenced in a study of shared clonotypes between healthy human individuals. Clones were read by immunoSEQ multiplex PCR, and TCRdb kept only the in-frame ones, dropping some. The repertoire holds around 1.5 million clones, with 95% to 99% as singletons. The sequenced sample consisted of naive CD4+ T cells sorted from blood. The sample's subset: CD45RA+ positively selected. These receptors all stem from a man aged 30-40 years in good health.

V usage is TRBV29-1 and J usage is TRBJ2-7, with D perhaps matching TRBD2 (6 bases). CDR1 and CDR2 from the germline V gene are SQVTM and ANQGSEA. This CDR3 has 14 residues. Trimming removed 4 bases at V and 2 bases at J, with 15 bases between. CDR3 DNA sequence: TGCAGCGTTGGCGGGGCAGGCCCTGCCTACGAGCAGTACTTC. Protein: CSVGGAGPAYEQYF.

The CDR3 nucleotides read TGTGCCACCAGCAGGGAGCAGGCAAACACCGGGGAGCTGTTTTTT. This gives the protein CATSREQANTGELFF. The chain is built from TRBV15 and TRBJ2-2, with no clear D. Deletions cut 3 bases from V and 2 bases from J, with 10 bases between. From germline, CDR1 is LNHNV and CDR2 YYDKDF (reference sequence). The CDR3 is 15 amino acids.

The rearrangement joins TRBV7-2 to TRBJ1-3; D remains unclear. The V gene's germline CDR1 is SGHTA and CDR2 FQGNSA. This CDR3 region has 16 residues. With 5 bases removed from V and 0 bases from J, the gap between germline ends came to 14 bases. The CDR3 bases are TGTGCCAGCAGCCCCGGACCGGTACGCTCTGGAAACACCATATATTTT. It codes for CASSPGPVRSGNTIYF.

The rearrangement links TRBV28 to TRBJ2-3; 11 bases match TRBD2. Per germline, CDR1 MDHEN and CDR2 SYDVKM. The CDR3 sequence is 16 residues long. The ends lost 5 bases at V and 0 bases at J; junction bases unmatched: 4. CDR3 DNA sequence: TGTGCCAGCAGTGAACTAGCGGGAGAGAGCACAGATACGCAGTATTTT. Amino acid sequence: CASSELAGESTDTQYF.

The chain uses TRBV28 and TRBJ1-2; D not resolved. The CDR3 has 14 amino acids. The V gene lost 6 bases and the J gene lost 6 bases, with 17 bases spanning the gap. CDR1 is MDHEN and CDR2 is SYDVKM in the germline V gene. The CDR3 nucleotides are TGTGCCAGCAGCCCCAGGTGGGATCGCAATGGCTACACCTTC. Its translation: CASSPRWDRNGYTF.

V gene TRBV9 combines with J gene TRBJ1-1; 8 bases fit TRBD1. This CDR3 has 17 residues. V was pared by 1 base and J by 4 bases, with 12 bases of the junction left unmatched. Germline V gene data show CDR1 as SGDLS and CDR2 as YYNGEE. CDR3 nucleotides: TGTGCCAGCAGCGTATATCCATCAGGGGGCGCGGGCACTGAAGCTTTCTTT. Protein: CASSVYPSGGAGTEAFF.

V and J are TRBV5-5 and TRBJ2-2, with TRBD1 matching over 8 bases. The germline CDR1 and CDR2 sequences are SGHKS and YYEKEE (reference sequence). The length of the CDR3 is 18 residues. The J segment lost 3 bases and the V segment lost 0 bases, leaving 10 bases of the junction unmatched. The chain's CDR3 is CASSLGQGRSRDTGELFF. CDR3 sequence (DNA): TGTGCCAGCAGCTTGGGACAGGGGAGAAGCAGAGACACCGGGGAGCTGTTTTTT.

This clone was seen once. CDR3 coding DNA: TGTGCCAGCAGCTTAGGGACCGACAGGGGAAGCACAGATACGCAGTATTTT. This sequence encodes CASSLGTDRGSTDTQYF. The chain has TRBV7-8 and TRBJ2-3, with TRBD1 matching 8 bases. Germline V gene data show CDR1 as SGHVS and CDR2 as FQNEAQ. J was trimmed by 0 bases and V by 1 base; bases with no gene match: 6. CDR3 length: 17 amino acids.

The CDR3 nucleotides are TGTGCCAGTAGATCCCGGGGGACAGGGGAAGGAGAGCAGTACTTC. Translation gives CASRSRGTGEGEQYF. The chain is built from TRBV19 and TRBJ2-7, with TRBD1 identical over 10 bases. Looked up from germline, CDR1 is LNHDA and CDR2 is SQIVND (reference sequence). This CDR3 is built from 15 residues. J gave up 7 bases and V 6 bases, and 12 bases lay outside the gene matches.

Concerning this clone: The same CDR3 also results from other DNA sequences found in this sample. This rearrangement joins TRBV11-2 to TRBJ2-7; 9 bases align to TRBD1. Germline V gives CDR1 SGHAT, CDR2 FQNNGV. The CDR3 contains 15 residues. The trim removed 5 bases at V and 4 bases at J, leaving 9 bases unmatched. The CDR3 is CASSLPGQGNYEQYF. CDR3 DNA: TGTGCCAGCAGCCTGCCGGGACAGGGTAATTACGAGCAGTACTTC. Full variable domain (remainder filled in from reference TRBV11-2 and TRBJ2-7): EAGVAQSPRYKIIEKRQSVAFWCNPISGHATLYWYQQILGQGPKLLIQFQNNGVVDDSQLPKDRFSAERLKGVDSTLKIQPAKLEDSAVYLCASSLPGQGNYEQYFGPGTRLTVT.

This chain joins TRBV28 and TRBJ2-5; D remains ambiguous. Germline CDR1 is MDHEN and CDR2 is SYDVKM. The CDR3 loop spans 14 amino acids. V was pared by 5 bases and J by 5 bases, with 15 bases between. The CDR3 spells CASSPVGPPETQYF. The CDR3 DNA reads as TGTGCCAGCAGTCCCGTCGGGCCCCCCGAGACCCAGTACTTC.

The chain joins TRBV20-1 to TRBJ1-2; D unresolved. The germline V gene has CDR1 DFQATT and CDR2 SNEGSKA (reference sequence). The CDR3 spans 10 residues. Trimming took off 0 bases at V and 7 bases at J, with 3 bases between the two ends. The CDR3 spells CSARETGYTF. The CDR3 DNA reads as TGCAGTGCTAGAGAAACTGGCTACACCTTC.

The chain has TRBV5-1 and TRBJ2-1; 9 nucleotides agree with TRBD2. Per germline, CDR1 SGHRS and CDR2 YFSETQ. The J segment lost 4 bases and the V segment lost 3 bases, leaving 5 bases of the junction unmatched. The CDR3 sequence is 15 residues long. The CDR3 reads CASSSSGIQYNEQFF. DNA of the CDR3: TGCGCCAGCAGCTCTAGCGGGATCCAATACAATGAGCAGTTCTTC.

The CDR3 protein is CASSTQGSGSYEQYF. The CDR3 DNA reads TGTGCCAGCAGTACACAGGGTTCCGGGTCCTACGAGCAGTACTTC. V gene TRBV6-5 combines with J gene TRBJ2-7, with D possibly TRBD1 on 6 matching bases. The V and J ends lost 5 bases and 1 base respectively, with 15 bases between them. Germline CDR1 reads MNHEY; CDR2 reads SVGAGI. This CDR3 comprises 15 residues.

This chain joins TRBV6-6 and TRBJ1-1; TRBD1 matches 10 bases. The CDR3 runs 14 residues. Losses at the gene ends were 5 bases for V and 1 base for J; bases not matched to a gene: 1. CDR1 is MNHNY, CDR2 SVGAGI, per germline (reference sequence). As DNA, the CDR3 is TGTGCCAGCAGTCGACAGGGGGCGAACACTGAAGCTTTCTTT. Residues: CASSRQGANTEAFF.

The chain couples TRBV28 to TRBJ1-4, with D uncertain. Trimming took 5 bases from V and 14 from J, leaving 15 bases between them. This CDR3 has 12 amino acids. Germline CDR1 is MDHEN and CDR2 is SYDVKM. CDR3 nucleotide sequence: TGTGCCAGCAGTCCACGACCTGAACGGCTGTTTTTT. Encoded protein: CASSPRPERLFF.

The chain couples TRBV18 to TRBJ2-7; D remains ambiguous. Trimming shortened V by 2 bases and J by 3 bases, and 8 bases separated the two germline ends. The CDR3 is made up of 13 amino acids. Germline V gene sequence: CDR1 KGHSH, CDR2 LQKENI. The CDR3 DNA reads as TGTGCCAGCTCACCAAGGGCCTTCTACGAGCAGTACTTC. Its translation is CASSPRAFYEQYF.

This sequence joins TRBV18 and TRBJ1-1; D perhaps matches TRBD1 (5 bases). The CDR3 is 17 amino acids. The germline V gene encodes CDR1 KGHSH and CDR2 LQKENI. V lost 0 bases and J lost 0, with 14 bases in between. The CDR3 nucleotides are TGTGCCAGCTCACCACCGGGGAGGGGAGGCATGAACACTGAAGCTTTCTTT. Translating it yields CASSPPGRGGMNTEAFF.

This chain uses TRBV19 with TRBJ2-5; 8 positions agree with TRBD2. Unmatched junction bases numbered 6, after V lost 4 bases and J lost 5 bases. CDR1 is LNHDA and CDR2 is SQIVND in the germline V gene (reference sequence). The CDR3 runs to 14 residues. This chain's CDR3 is CASSSYSGTETQYF. The CDR3 DNA reads TGTGCCAGTAGTAGCTATAGCGGGACTGAGACCCAGTACTTC. Based on the CDR3 plus reference TRBV19 and TRBJ2-5, the full variable domain is DGGITQSPKYLFRKEGQNVTLSCEQNLNHDAMYWYRQDPGQGLRLIYYSQIVNDFQKGDIAEGYSVSREKKESFPLTVTSAQKNPTAFYLCASSSYSGTETQYFGPGTRLLVL.

The rearrangement uses TRBV29-1 and TRBJ1-1; D remains unclear. With 6 bases removed from V and 1 base from J, the gap between germline ends came to 15 bases. This CDR3 is 14 amino acids long. CDR1 is SQVTM, CDR2 ANQGSEA, per germline. The CDR3 DNA sequence: TGCAGCGTACAGCACATCCAATGGAACACTGAAGCTTTCTTT. It is translated as CSVQHIQWNTEAFF.

The rearrangement joins TRBV7-2 to TRBJ1-2; tentative D call: TRBD1 (6 bases). This CDR3 has 16 amino acids. The V end lost 4 bases, the J end lost 5 bases, and 20 bases lay between the germline ends. CDR1 is SGHTA and CDR2 is FQGNSA in the germline V gene. As DNA, the CDR3 is TGTGCCAGCAGCTCATACAGGGAGTTAATAGGTTATGGCTACACCTTC. Translated, it gives CASSSYRELIGYGYTF.

V is TRBV19 and J is TRBJ2-2; weak D call: TRBD2 (5 bases). Germline-derived CDR1 and CDR2 are LNHDA and SQIVND (reference sequence). V dropped 0 bases and J dropped 1 base, with 6 bases sitting between them. The CDR3 length is 15 residues. CDR3 region: CASSIDGLNTGELFF. The CDR3 region has the DNA TGTGCCAGTAGTATAGACGGACTGAACACCGGGGAGCTGTTTTTT. Complete variable domain (other parts from reference TRBV19 and TRBJ2-2): DGGITQSPKYLFRKEGQNVTLSCEQNLNHDAMYWYRQDPGQGLRLIYYSQIVNDFQKGDIAEGYSVSREKKESFPLTVTSAQKNPTAFYLCASSIDGLNTGELFFGEGSRLTVL.

The rearrangement uses TRBV19 and TRBJ2-3; D is unclear. Germline-derived CDR1 and CDR2 are LNHDA and SQIVND (reference sequence). V lost 1 base to trimming and J lost 4 bases, with 15 bases between them. The CDR3 extends over 16 amino acids. This chain's CDR3 is CASSIGPRQISDTQYF. In DNA form, the CDR3 reads TGTGCCAGTAGTATAGGACCCCGGCAGATCTCAGATACGCAGTATTTT.

This clone was counted a single time. This CDR3 is also generated by other DNA sequences in the sample. The rearrangement links TRBV18 to TRBJ2-3; unclear D gene. The CDR3 runs 14 residues. Germline loops: CDR1 KGHSH, CDR2 LQKENI. V lost 3 bases and J lost 2, with 9 bases in between. Here the CDR3 reads CASSPPSTTDTQYF. For the CDR3, the DNA is TGTGCCAGCTCACCGCCGAGTACCACAGATACGCAGTATTTT.

This chain connects TRBV19 to TRBJ1-5, with D tentatively TRBD1 (6 bases). Germline V gives CDR1 LNHDA, CDR2 SQIVND (reference sequence). Trimming shortened V by 5 bases and J by 0 bases, and 14 bases separated the two germline ends. The CDR3 consists of 16 residues. This CDR3 reads CASSWTTGRSNQPQHF. The CDR3 bases are TGTGCCAGTAGTTGGACGACAGGCCGTAGCAATCAGCCCCAGCATTTT.